These T cell receptor beta chains were read from a single sample in a study of T cells in Graves' hyperthyroidism and ophthalmopathy. TCRdb processed the multiplex PCR reads anew with MiXCR; each CDR3 protein has one entry. In the table there are about 360,000 distinct CDR3 sequences, around 14% of which are singletons. Sequencing was carried out using blood. Receptor source: a woman younger than 30 with Graves' hyperthyroidism. The CDR3 runs from the conserved cysteine through the conserved F or W. A D gene is named only where the DNA matches it firmly. Part of the rows lack a size; the others show once, few, many or a class for expanded clones.

v_call	j_call	clone_size	d_call	cdr3_aa	cdr3_nt
TRBV28	TRBJ2-7	many	TRBD2	CASSPRRAGGLSYEQYF	TGTGCCAGCAGTCCTCGGAGGGCGGGAGGGCTCTCCTACGAGCAGTACTTC
TRBV5-8	TRBJ2-5	many	-	CASSYNRNLETQYF	TGTGCCAGCAGCTACAATAGAAACTTAGAGACCCAGTACTTC
TRBV10-3	TRBJ1-1	many	TRBD1	CAMGTGNTEAFF	TGTGCCATGGGGACAGGGAACACTGAAGCTTTCTTT
TRBV12-3/TRBV12-4	TRBJ1-1	many	-	CASSLRRGGTEAFF	TGTGCCAGCAGTTTAAGGAGGGGTGGCACTGAAGCTTTCTTT
TRBV18	TRBJ1-1	many	TRBD1	CASSLRDSRNTEAFF	TGTGCCAGCTCCCTAAGGGACAGCCGGAACACTGAAGCTTTCTTT
TRBV5-1	TRBJ2-1	many	-	CASSPGGGSSYNEQFF	TGCGCCAGCAGCCCCGGAGGGGGAAGCTCCTACAATGAGCAGTTCTTC
TRBV28	TRBJ2-3	many	-	CASSLTGAHSTDTQYF	TGTGCCAGCAGTTTAACTGGGGCCCACAGCACAGATACGCAGTATTTT
TRBV6-1	TRBJ2-1	few	-	CASSEQGSNEQFF	TGTGCCAGCAGTGAACAGGGGAGCAATGAGCAGTTCTTC
TRBV28	TRBJ2-7	few	-	CASSRSWATYEQYF	TGTGCCAGCAGTCGATCCTGGGCTACCTACGAGCAGTACTTC
TRBV2	TRBJ2-7	many	TRBD1	CASGTGAYEQYF	TGTGCTTCAGGGACAGGGGCGTACGAGCAGTACTTC
TRBV29-1	TRBJ1-2	few	TRBD1	CSVDYSDRGKHGYTF	TGCAGCGTTGACTACTCTGACAGGGGGAAACATGGCTACACCTTC
TRBV20-1	TRBJ1-2	many	TRBD1	CSAQTYRDRGQNYGYTF	TGCAGTGCTCAAACCTACCGGGACAGGGGCCAGAACTATGGCTACACCTTC
TRBV19	TRBJ2-1	-	TRBD1	CASRGDRGPYNEQFF	TGTGCCAGTAGGGGGGACAGGGGACCCTACAATGAGCAGTTCTTC
TRBV6-1	TRBJ1-2	many	-	CAIRAGTVYGYTF	TGTGCCATCAGGGCAGGAACGGTATATGGCTACACCTTC
TRBV5-1	TRBJ1-5	many	TRBD1	CASSPGQGAGIGSNQPQHF	TGCGCCAGCAGCCCCGGACAGGGGGCAGGAATCGGGAGCAATCAGCCCCAGCATTTT
TRBV10-2	TRBJ2-3	few	TRBD1	CASSESRGTGAEDTQYF	TGCGCCAGCAGTGAGTCAAGGGGTACAGGGGCCGAGGATACGCAGTATTTT
TRBV7-3	TRBJ2-3	-	-	CASSRQSNTDTQYF	TGTGCCAGCAGTAGACAGTCAAACACAGATACGCAGTATTTT
TRBV7-2	TRBJ2-1	many	-	CASSLEGVAFNEQFF	TGTGCCAGCAGCTTAGAGGGGGTAGCTTTCAATGAGCAGTTCTTC
TRBV5-5	TRBJ1-3	few	-	CASSPWGDNSGNTIYF	TGTGCCAGCAGTCCTTGGGGAGACAACTCTGGAAACACCATATATTTT
TRBV12-3/TRBV12-4	TRBJ1-5	many	-	CASSLGSNNQPQHF	TGTGCCAGCAGCCTAGGGTCAAACAATCAGCCCCAGCATTTT
TRBV7-9	TRBJ2-5	many	-	CASSFLQGRKETQYF	TGTGCCAGCAGCTTTCTACAGGGGAGGAAGGAGACCCAGTACTTC
TRBV6-6	TRBJ2-1	many	-	CASSYSAGLSHDNEQFF	TGTGCCAGCAGTTACTCGGCCGGGCTGAGTCACGACAATGAGCAGTTCTTC
TRBV29-1	TRBJ2-3	few	TRBD1	CSVEQGATDTQYF	TGCAGCGTTGAACAGGGGGCCACAGATACGCAGTATTTT
TRBV6-1	TRBJ1-6	-	-	CASNLGQGNSPLHF	TGTGCCAGCAACCTAGGGCAGGGGAATTCACCCCTCCACTTT
TRBV6-1	TRBJ2-1	-	TRBD2	CASSGWGGAGGEQFF	TGTGCCAGCAGCGGTTGGGGGGGCGCGGGAGGTGAGCAGTTCTTC
TRBV28	TRBJ1-4	many	TRBD1	CASRQGTVTNEKLFF	TGTGCCAGCAGGCAAGGGACAGTAACTAATGAAAAACTGTTTTTT
TRBV7-6	TRBJ2-2	many	-	CASSSIRSRSGRELFF	TGTGCCAGCAGCTCCATTCGGTCGCGTTCGGGCAGGGAGCTGTTTTTT
TRBV5-1	TRBJ2-3	many	-	CASSLEAGPSTDTQYF	TGCGCCAGCAGCTTGGAAGCGGGCCCTAGCACAGATACGCAGTATTTT
TRBV20-1	TRBJ1-2	many	-	CSARELGEGYGYTF	TGCAGTGCTAGAGAATTGGGGGAAGGCTATGGCTACACCTTC
TRBV7-8	TRBJ1-2	many	-	CASSLGRVAPIGGYTF	TGTGCCAGCAGCTTAGGCAGGGTCGCCCCAATTGGAGGCTACACCTTC
TRBV12-3/TRBV12-4	TRBJ1-6	many	-	CASSDEFAHSPLHF	TGTGCCAGCAGCGACGAATTCGCCCATTCACCCCTCCACTTT
TRBV27	TRBJ2-1	few	-	CASSIPPPGGSVSSYNEQFF	TGTGCCAGCAGTATCCCCCCCCCGGGGGGCTCGGTGAGCTCCTACAATGAGCAGTTCTTC
TRBV2	TRBJ2-6	many	TRBD1	CASRARDRSSGANVLTF	TGTGCCAGCAGGGCCCGGGACAGAAGCTCTGGGGCCAACGTCCTGACTTTC
TRBV4-1	TRBJ1-2	-	TRBD1	CASSQEGQGRIVDTF	TGCGCCAGCAGCCAAGAAGGACAGGGTAGAATTGTAGACACCTTC
TRBV30	TRBJ2-7	many	TRBD1	CAWSAGGAYEQYF	TGTGCCTGGAGCGCAGGGGGCGCCTACGAGCAGTACTTC
TRBV12-3/TRBV12-4	TRBJ2-7	many	TRBD2	CASSLQPGGYEQYF	TGTGCCAGCAGTTTACAGCCGGGAGGCTACGAGCAGTACTTC
TRBV7-8	TRBJ1-3	many	-	CASSSRPGPSGNTIYF	TGTGCCAGCAGCTCTCGTCCAGGACCCTCTGGAAACACCATATATTTT
TRBV28	TRBJ2-7	many	TRBD1	CASSLPGQGPYEQYF	TGTGCCAGCAGTCTTCCGGGACAGGGTCCCTACGAGCAGTACTTC
TRBV18	TRBJ1-2	few	-	CASSPMLFSQAYGYTF	TGTGCCAGCTCACCAATGTTATTTAGCCAGGCCTATGGCTACACCTTC
TRBV6-1	TRBJ2-3	-	-	CASSRGPDRLSDTQYF	TGTGCCAGCAGTCGAGGACCCGACCGGCTGTCGGATACGCAGTATTTT
TRBV5-1	TRBJ1-4	many	-	CASSLEWTANEKLFF	TGCGCCAGCAGCTTGGAGTGGACGGCTAATGAAAAACTGTTTTTT
TRBV19	TRBJ1-2	-	TRBD1	CASSIDRQGRYGYTF	TGTGCCAGTAGTATAGATCGACAGGGTCGGTATGGCTACACCTTC
TRBV7-6	TRBJ2-1	many	TRBD2	CASSLLLAGVNEQFF	TGTGCCAGCAGCCTATTACTAGCGGGAGTAAATGAGCAGTTCTTC
TRBV20-1	TRBJ1-2	-	-	CSARAISYTF	TGCAGTGCTAGGGCGATTAGCTACACCTTC
TRBV4-1	TRBJ2-7	many	-	CASSQAEGGYSYEQYF	TGCGCCAGCAGCCAAGCCGAGGGGGGCTACTCCTACGAGCAGTACTTC
TRBV12-3/TRBV12-4	TRBJ1-1	many	-	CASRVQGNTEAFF	TGTGCCAGCAGGGTACAGGGAAACACTGAAGCTTTCTTT
TRBV2	TRBJ1-2	-	TRBD1	CASSFGTPGTGVGYTF	TGTGCCAGCAGTTTCGGAACTCCCGGGACAGGGGTCGGCTACACCTTC
TRBV5-1	TRBJ2-3	many	TRBD1	CASSPTGGQADTQYF	TGCGCCAGCAGCCCGACAGGGGGCCAGGCAGATACGCAGTATTTT
TRBV30	TRBJ1-1	many	-	CAWSKRTANTEAFF	TGTGCCTGGAGTAAGAGGACAGCGAACACTGAAGCTTTCTTT
TRBV28	TRBJ1-2	many	-	CASSEPKRRYGYTF	TGTGCCAGCAGCGAACCCAAAAGACGATATGGCTACACCTTC
TRBV20-1	TRBJ2-1	many	TRBD2	CSARDLAGVYNEQFF	TGCAGTGCCAGAGATCTAGCGGGGGTCTACAATGAGCAGTTCTTC
TRBV11-3	TRBJ2-1	many	-	CASSLEEGVNEQFF	TGTGCCAGCAGCTTAGAGGAAGGGGTCAATGAGCAGTTCTTC
TRBV11-1	TRBJ2-7	many	TRBD2	CASSGQLAGGYEQYF	TGTGCCAGCAGCGGACAACTAGCGGGGGGCTACGAGCAGTACTTC